A selection of T cell receptor beta chains follows, all from one sample in a study of cytomegalovirus exposure and HLA in healthy donors. This table comes from immunoSEQ multiplex PCR, and its TCRdb copy is limited to in-frame clones, with some not included. The table records 95,000 to 100,000 clones, approximately 85% of them present only once. The sample consisted of PBMCs. These receptors all stem from a man aged 30 to 39 in good health and CMV-seronegative. Each CDR3 is given with its conserved first and last residue. Fields, in order: D gene, clone size, J gene, V gene, CDR3 DNA, CDR3 protein. The D gene is left open where the match is weak. Only part of the rows carry a size: once, few, many, or a class if the clone is expanded.

D gene: NA
clone size: once
J gene: TRBJ2-4
V gene: TRBV29-1
CDR3 DNA: TGCAGCGTTCACTTAGCCAAAAACATTCAGTACTTC
CDR3 protein: CSVHLAKNIQYF

D gene: NA
clone size: NA
J gene: TRBJ1-3
V gene: TRBV6-5
CDR3 DNA: TGTGCCAGCAGTTACGTTCCCGGGGGTGGAAACACCATATATTTT
CDR3 protein: CASSYVPGGGNTIYF

D gene: TRBD1
clone size: NA
J gene: TRBJ2-7
V gene: TRBV27
CDR3 DNA: TGTGCCAGCCGCCGGGACAGGCTCACCGAGCAGTACTTC
CDR3 protein: CASRRDRLTEQYF

D gene: TRBD1
clone size: NA
J gene: TRBJ1-2
V gene: TRBV25-1
CDR3 DNA: TGTGCCAGCAGTTCACACAGGGGACCTAACTATGGCTACACCTTC
CDR3 protein: CASSSHRGPNYGYTF

D gene: TRBD1
clone size: NA
J gene: TRBJ1-1
V gene: TRBV19
CDR3 DNA: TGTGCCAGTAGTGGACAGGGGGCGTTCACTGAAGCTTTCTTT
CDR3 protein: CASSGQGAFTEAFF

D gene: NA
clone size: NA
J gene: TRBJ1-5
V gene: TRBV18
CDR3 DNA: TGTGCCAGCTCACCGGTTGAAGGCGGGATTCAGCCCCAGCATTTT
CDR3 protein: CASSPVEGGIQPQHF

D gene: TRBD1
clone size: NA
J gene: TRBJ1-5
V gene: TRBV19
CDR3 DNA: TGTGCCAGTAATACAGGGGAAGGCAATCAGCCCCAGCATTTT
CDR3 protein: CASNTGEGNQPQHF

D gene: TRBD1
clone size: NA
J gene: TRBJ2-5
V gene: TRBV5-6
CDR3 DNA: TGTGCCAGCAGCCTGACAGGGGTGGAGACCCAGTACTTC
CDR3 protein: CASSLTGVETQYF

D gene: TRBD2
clone size: NA
J gene: TRBJ2-5
V gene: TRBV29-1
CDR3 DNA: TGCAGCGTTGAGACTAGCGGGAGTACAGAGACCCAGTACTTC
CDR3 protein: CSVETSGSTETQYF

D gene: TRBD1
clone size: NA
J gene: TRBJ2-1
V gene: TRBV15
CDR3 DNA: TGTGCCACCAGCAGAGATGGTGGGGACAGCCACAATGAGCAGTTCTTC
CDR3 protein: CATSRDGGDSHNEQFF

D gene: TRBD1
clone size: NA
J gene: TRBJ2-7
V gene: TRBV30
CDR3 DNA: TGTGCCTGGAACAGGGGGCCCTACGAGCAGTACTTC
CDR3 protein: CAWNRGPYEQYF

D gene: TRBD2
clone size: NA
J gene: TRBJ2-5
V gene: TRBV29-1
CDR3 DNA: TGCAGCGTTGAGAAGGGACTAGCGGGGGGGCCGAAGACCCAGTACTTC
CDR3 protein: CSVEKGLAGGPKTQYF

D gene: TRBD2
clone size: NA
J gene: TRBJ2-1
V gene: TRBV5-5
CDR3 DNA: TGTGCCAGCAGCTCCGGGACTAGCGCCAACAATGAGCAGTTCTTC
CDR3 protein: CASSSGTSANNEQFF

D gene: NA
clone size: NA
J gene: TRBJ1-5
V gene: TRBV30
CDR3 DNA: TGTGCCTGGAGTGCAGGGTACAATCAGCCCCAGCATTTT
CDR3 protein: CAWSAGYNQPQHF

D gene: TRBD2
clone size: NA
J gene: TRBJ2-2
V gene: TRBV19
CDR3 DNA: TGTGCCAGTAGTATAAAGCGGGAGGGCCCTAACACCGGGGAGCTGTTTTTT
CDR3 protein: CASSIKREGPNTGELFF

D gene: NA
clone size: NA
J gene: TRBJ2-7
V gene: TRBV29-1
CDR3 DNA: TGCAGCGTAGCTTCGGACACCGAGCGCGAGCAGTACTTC
CDR3 protein: CSVASDTEREQYF

D gene: TRBD1
clone size: NA
J gene: TRBJ1-2
V gene: TRBV5-4
CDR3 DNA: TGTGCCAGTCGGGGACAGGGAAGCTATGGCTACACCTTC
CDR3 protein: CASRGQGSYGYTF